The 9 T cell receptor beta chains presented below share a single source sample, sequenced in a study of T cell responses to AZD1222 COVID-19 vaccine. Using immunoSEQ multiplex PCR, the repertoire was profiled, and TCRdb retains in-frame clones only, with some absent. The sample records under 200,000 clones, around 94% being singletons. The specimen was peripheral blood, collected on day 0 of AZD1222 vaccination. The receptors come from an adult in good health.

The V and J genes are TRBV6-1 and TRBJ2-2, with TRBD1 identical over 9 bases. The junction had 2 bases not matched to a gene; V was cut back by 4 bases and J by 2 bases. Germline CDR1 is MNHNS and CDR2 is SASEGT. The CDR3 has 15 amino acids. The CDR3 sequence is CASSVGQGNTGELFF. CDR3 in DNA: TGTGCCAGCAGTGTGGGACAGGGTAACACCGGGGAGCTGTTTTTT.

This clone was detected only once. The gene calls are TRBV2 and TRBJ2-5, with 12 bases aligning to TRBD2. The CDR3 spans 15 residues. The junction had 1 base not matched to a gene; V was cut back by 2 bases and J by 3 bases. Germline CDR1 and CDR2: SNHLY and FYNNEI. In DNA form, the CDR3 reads TGTGCCAGCAGTGAACTAGCGGGGGGGAAAGAGACCCAGTACTTC. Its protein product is CASSELAGGKETQYF.

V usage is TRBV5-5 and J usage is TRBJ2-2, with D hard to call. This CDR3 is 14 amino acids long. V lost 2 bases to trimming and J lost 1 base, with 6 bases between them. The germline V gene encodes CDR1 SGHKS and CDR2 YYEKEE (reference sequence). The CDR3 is CASSLSGNTGELFF. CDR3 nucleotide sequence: TGTGCCAGCAGCTTATCAGGGAACACCGGGGAGCTGTTTTTT.

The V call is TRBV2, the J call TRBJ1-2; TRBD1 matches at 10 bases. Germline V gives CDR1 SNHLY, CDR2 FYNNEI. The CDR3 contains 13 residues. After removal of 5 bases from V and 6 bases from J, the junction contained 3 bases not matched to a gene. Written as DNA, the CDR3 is TGTGCCAGCAGTTTCGGACAGGGGGATGGCTACACCTTC. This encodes CASSFGQGDGYTF.

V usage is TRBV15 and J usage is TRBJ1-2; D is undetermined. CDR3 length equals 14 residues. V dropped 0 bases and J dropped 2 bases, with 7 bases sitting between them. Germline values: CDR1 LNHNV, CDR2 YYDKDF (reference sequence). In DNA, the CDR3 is TGTGCCACCAGCAGAGATCTTCAGAACTATGGCTACACCTTC. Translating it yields CATSRDLQNYGYTF.

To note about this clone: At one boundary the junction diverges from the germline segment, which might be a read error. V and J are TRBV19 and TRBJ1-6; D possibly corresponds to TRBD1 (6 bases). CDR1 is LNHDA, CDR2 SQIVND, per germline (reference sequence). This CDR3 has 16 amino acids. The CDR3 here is CKSRGRKCSYNSPLHF. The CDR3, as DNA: TGCAAATCACGGGGGCGGAAATGCTCCTATAATTCACCCCTCCACTTT.

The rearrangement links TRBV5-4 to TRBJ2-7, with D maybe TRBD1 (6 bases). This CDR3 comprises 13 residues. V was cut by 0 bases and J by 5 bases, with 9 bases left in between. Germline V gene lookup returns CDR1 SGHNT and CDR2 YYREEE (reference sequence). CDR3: CASSLVGAHEQYF. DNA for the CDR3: TGTGCCAGCAGCTTGGTGGGGGCGCACGAGCAGTACTTC.

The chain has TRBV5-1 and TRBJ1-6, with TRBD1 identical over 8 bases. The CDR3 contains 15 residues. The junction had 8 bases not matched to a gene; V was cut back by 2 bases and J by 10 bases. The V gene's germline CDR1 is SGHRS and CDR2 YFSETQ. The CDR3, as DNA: TGCGCCAGCAGCTTCGGGACAGGCCCAGCCTCACCCCTCCACTTT. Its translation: CASSFGTGPASPLHF. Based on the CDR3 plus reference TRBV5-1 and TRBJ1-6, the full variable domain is KAGVTQTPRYLIKTRGQQVTLSCSPISGHRSVSWYQQTPGQGLQFLFEYFSETQRNKGNFPGRFSGRQFSNSRSEMNVSTLELGDSALYLCASSFGTGPASPLHFGNGTRLTVT.

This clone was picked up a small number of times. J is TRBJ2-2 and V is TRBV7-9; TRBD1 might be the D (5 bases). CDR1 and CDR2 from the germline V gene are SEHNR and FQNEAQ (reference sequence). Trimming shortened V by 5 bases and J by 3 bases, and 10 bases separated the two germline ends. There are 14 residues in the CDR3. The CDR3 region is CASSTAGYTGELFF. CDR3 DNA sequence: TGTGCCAGCAGCACAGCAGGGTACACCGGGGAGCTGTTTTTT.